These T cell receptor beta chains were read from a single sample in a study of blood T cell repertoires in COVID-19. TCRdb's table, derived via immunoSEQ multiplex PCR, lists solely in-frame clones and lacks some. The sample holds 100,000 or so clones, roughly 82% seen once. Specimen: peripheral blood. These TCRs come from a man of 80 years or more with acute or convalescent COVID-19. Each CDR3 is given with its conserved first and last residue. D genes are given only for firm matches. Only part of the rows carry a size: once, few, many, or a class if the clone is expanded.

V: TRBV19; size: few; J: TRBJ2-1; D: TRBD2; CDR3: CASSPGLAGFYEQFF; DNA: TGTGCCAGTAGTCCGGGACTAGCGGGGTTTTATGAGCAGTTCTTC
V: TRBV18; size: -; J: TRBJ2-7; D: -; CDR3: CASSGQNEQYF; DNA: TGTGCCAGCTCCGGACAGAACGAGCAGTACTTC
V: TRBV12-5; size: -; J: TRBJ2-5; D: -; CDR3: CASDPPEQSLYQETQYF; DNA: TGTGCTAGCGACCCCCCAGAGCAGTCACTATACCAAGAGACCCAGTACTTC
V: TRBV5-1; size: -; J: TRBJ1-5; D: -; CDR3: CASSLTGNQPQHF; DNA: TGCGCCAGCAGCCTAACAGGAAATCAGCCCCAGCATTTT
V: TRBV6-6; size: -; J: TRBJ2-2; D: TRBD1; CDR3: CASSLDRVGTGELFF; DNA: TGTGCCAGCAGCTTAGACAGGGTCGGAACCGGGGAGCTGTTTTTT
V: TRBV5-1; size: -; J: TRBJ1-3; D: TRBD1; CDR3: CASSPGQGAGNTIYF; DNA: TGCGCCAGCAGCCCGGGACAGGGCGCTGGAAACACCATATATTTT
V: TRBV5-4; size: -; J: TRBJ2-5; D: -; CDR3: CASSTGAGETQYF; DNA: TGTGCCAGCAGTACAGGGGCGGGGGAGACCCAGTACTTC
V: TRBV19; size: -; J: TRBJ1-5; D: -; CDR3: CASSFPGNQPQHF; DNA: TGTGCCAGTAGTTTCCCGGGCAATCAGCCCCAGCATTTT
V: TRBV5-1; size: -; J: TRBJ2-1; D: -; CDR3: CASSTGTEGHEQFF; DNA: TGCGCCAGCAGCACCGGAACGGAGGGCCATGAGCAGTTCTTC
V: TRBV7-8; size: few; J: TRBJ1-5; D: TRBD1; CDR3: CASSAYRGLSQPQHF; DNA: TGTGCCAGCAGCGCTTACAGGGGGCTCAGTCAGCCCCAGCATTTT
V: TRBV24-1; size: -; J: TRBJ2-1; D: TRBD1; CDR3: CATSDFGTGSANEQFF; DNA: TGTGCCACCAGTGATTTCGGGACAGGGTCCGCGAATGAGCAGTTCTTC
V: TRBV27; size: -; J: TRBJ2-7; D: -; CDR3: CASSLSRGSLTSYEQYF; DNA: TGTGCCAGCAGTTTATCTAGAGGATCTTTAACGTCCTACGAGCAGTACTTC
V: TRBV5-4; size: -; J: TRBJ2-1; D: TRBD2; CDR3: CASSLGLAGEGQFF; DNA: TGTGCCAGCAGCTTGGGACTAGCGGGAGAGGGGCAGTTCTTC
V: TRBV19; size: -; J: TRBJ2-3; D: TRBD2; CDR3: CASSIISGLAIDTQYF; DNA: TGTGCCAGTAGTATAATTTCAGGACTAGCGATAGATACGCAGTATTTT
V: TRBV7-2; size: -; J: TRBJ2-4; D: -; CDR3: CASSLNPTEVSPYF; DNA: TGTGCCAGCAGCTTAAACCCGACAGAGGTCAGTCCGTACTTC
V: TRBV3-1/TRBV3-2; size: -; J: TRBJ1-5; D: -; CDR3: CASSQGKGDRQPQHF; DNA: TGTGCCAGCAGCCAAGGGAAGGGGGATCGGCAGCCCCAGCATTTT
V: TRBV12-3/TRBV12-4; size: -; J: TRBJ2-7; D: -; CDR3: CASSFTQTGEQYF; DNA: TGTGCCAGCAGTTTCACCCAGACGGGCGAGCAGTACTTC
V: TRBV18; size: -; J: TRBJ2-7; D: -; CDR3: CASSPPYWTADYEQYF; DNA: TGTGCCAGCTCACCACCGTACTGGACAGCGGACTACGAGCAGTACTTC
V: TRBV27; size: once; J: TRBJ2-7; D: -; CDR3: CASSLSLRGSYEQYF; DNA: TGTGCCAGCAGTTTATCGTTGAGAGGGAGCTACGAGCAGTACTTC
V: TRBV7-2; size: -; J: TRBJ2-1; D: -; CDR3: CASSPETHNEQFF; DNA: TGTGCCAGCAGCCCCGAGACACACAATGAGCAGTTCTTC
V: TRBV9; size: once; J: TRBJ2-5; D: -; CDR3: CASSPRGSDQETQYF; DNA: TGTGCCAGCAGCCCTCGGGGGTCGGACCAAGAGACCCAGTACTTC
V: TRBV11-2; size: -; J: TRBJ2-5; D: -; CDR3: CASSLGSLETQYF; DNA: TGTGCCAGCAGCTTAGGTAGTTTAGAGACCCAGTACTTC